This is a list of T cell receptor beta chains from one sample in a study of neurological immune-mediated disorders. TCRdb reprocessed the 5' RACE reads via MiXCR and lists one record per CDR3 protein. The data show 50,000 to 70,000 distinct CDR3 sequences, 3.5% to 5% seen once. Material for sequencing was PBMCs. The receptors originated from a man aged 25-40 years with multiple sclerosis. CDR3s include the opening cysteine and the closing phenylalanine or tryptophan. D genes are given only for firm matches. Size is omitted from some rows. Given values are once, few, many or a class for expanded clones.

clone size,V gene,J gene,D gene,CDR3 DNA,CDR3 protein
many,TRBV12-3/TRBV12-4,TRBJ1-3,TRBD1,TGTGCCAGCAGATCAGGGGGAGTTGGAAACACCATATATTTT,CASRSGGVGNTIYF
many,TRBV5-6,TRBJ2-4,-,TGTGCCAGCAGCTTAGGGGACATTCAGTACTTC,CASSLGDIQYF
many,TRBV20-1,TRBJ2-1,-,TGCAGTGCTAACGGCCCTTCTGCGGGCAATGAGCAGTTCTTC,CSANGPSAGNEQFF
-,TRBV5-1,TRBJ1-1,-,TGCGCCAGCGCAGATGGGCCTAACACTGAAGCTTTCTTT,CASADGPNTEAFF
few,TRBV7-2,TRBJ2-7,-,TGTGCCAGCAGCCGCTCCGTCGTGGACAGCTCCTACGAGCAGTACTTC,CASSRSVVDSSYEQYF
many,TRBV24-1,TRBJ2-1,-,TGTGCCACCAGTGACGGCGCGGACCCCTACAATGAGCAGTTCTTC,CATSDGADPYNEQFF
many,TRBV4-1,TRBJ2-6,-,TGCGCCAGCAGCCCCAGTATAGCAACTGGGGCCAACGTCCTGACTTTC,CASSPSIATGANVLTF
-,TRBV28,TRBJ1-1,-,TGTGCCAGCAGTTTAGGGGGGAATGGTACTGAAGCTTTCTTT,CASSLGGNGTEAFF
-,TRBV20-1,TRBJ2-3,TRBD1,TGCAGTGCTAGAGAGCTTACAGGGGGTAGGGGAGATACGCAGTATTTT,CSARELTGGRGDTQYF
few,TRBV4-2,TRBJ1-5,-,TGTGCCAGCAGCCAAGACGACGGACCGAACAATCAGCCCCAGCATTTT,CASSQDDGPNNQPQHF
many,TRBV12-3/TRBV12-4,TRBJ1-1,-,TGTGCCAGCAGCCCAACTTGGAACACTGAAGCTTTCTTT,CASSPTWNTEAFF
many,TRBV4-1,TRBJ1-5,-,TGCGCCAGCAGCCATGGGTTGGTATCCATAAGCAATCAGCCCCAGCATTTT,CASSHGLVSISNQPQHF
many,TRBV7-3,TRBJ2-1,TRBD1,TGTGCCAGCAGCGCTCGACAGGGGAAAGAACAGTGGCCCTACAATGAGCAGTTCTTC,CASSARQGKEQWPYNEQFF
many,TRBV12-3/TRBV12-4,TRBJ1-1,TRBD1,TGTGCCAGCAGCCATCCGGACAGGGGACGTATGAACACTGAAGCTTTCTTT,CASSHPDRGRMNTEAFF
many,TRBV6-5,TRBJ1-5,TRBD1,TGTGCCAGCAGCTGGACAGGGGGTAATCAGCCCCAGCATTTT,CASSWTGGNQPQHF
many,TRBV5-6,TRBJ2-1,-,TGTGCCAGCACTGGGATGGGGTCCTACAATGAGCAGTTCTTC,CASTGMGSYNEQFF
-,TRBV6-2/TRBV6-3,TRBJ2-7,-,TGTGCCAGCAGTTACTCGGGCGGAATGGGTCGCTACGAGCAGTACTTC,CASSYSGGMGRYEQYF